This T cell receptor (beta chain) was sequenced in a study of blood T cells in healthy people across ages. For the second PCR, which ran for roughly 6 to 12 cycles, a sample-barcoded 5' primer and a J-beta primer mix were used. Every molecule of cDNA carried a tag from a template-switch adaptor with 12 random nucleotides. TCRdb used MiXCR to reprocess the 5' RACE reads, holding one entry per CDR3 protein. The sample includes about 640,000 distinct CDR3 sequences, about 54% of them seen just once. V was pared by 3 bases and J by 3 bases, with 11 bases between. CDR3 length: 15 residues. The people who gave samples were healthy Caucasians from Russia, aged 6 to 90. Collection of ten milliliters of peripheral blood was performed for each donor. RNA extraction gave at least 5 micrograms of total RNA per sample.

The receptor comes from a man in his sixties in good health. The sequenced sample consisted of blood. The chain is built from TRBV12-3 or TRBV12-4 and TRBJ1-4; TRBD1 might be the D (5 bases). DNA for the CDR3: TGTGCCAGCAGTTTTGGCGGGGGGGCTAATGAAAAACTGTTTTTT. The encoded protein is CASSFGGGANEKLFF.